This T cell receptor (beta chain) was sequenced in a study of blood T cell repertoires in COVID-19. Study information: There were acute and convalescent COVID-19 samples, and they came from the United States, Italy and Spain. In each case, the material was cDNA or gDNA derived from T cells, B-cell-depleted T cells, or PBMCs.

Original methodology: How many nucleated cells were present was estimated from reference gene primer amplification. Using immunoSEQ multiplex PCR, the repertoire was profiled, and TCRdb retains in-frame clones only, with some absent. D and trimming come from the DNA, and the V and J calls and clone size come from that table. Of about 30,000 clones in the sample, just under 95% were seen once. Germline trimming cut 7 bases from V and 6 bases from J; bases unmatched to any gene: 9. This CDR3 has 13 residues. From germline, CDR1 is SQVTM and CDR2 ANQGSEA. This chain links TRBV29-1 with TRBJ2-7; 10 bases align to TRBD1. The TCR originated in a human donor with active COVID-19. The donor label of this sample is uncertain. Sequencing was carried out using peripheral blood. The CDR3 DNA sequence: TGCAGCGCCGTGCCGGGACAGGGGTCCGAGCAGTACTTC. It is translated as CSAVPGQGSEQYF.